The T cell receptor (beta chain) under discussion was sequenced for a study of T-cell memory formation after mild COVID-19. Overall study: TCR clustering was largely donor specific.

At least ten counts were recorded for this clonotype. Antigen unknown. The CDR3 totals 16 residues. Germline-derived CDR1 and CDR2 are SGHTA and FQGTGA. Germline trimming cut 6 bases from V and 5 bases from J; bases unmatched to any gene: 9. MiXCR, run by TCRdb on the 5' RACE reads, gives a single entry per CDR3 protein. Among around 340,000 distinct CDR3 sequences listed, around 15% were seen once. Whole-study results and caveats: Most CD4+ clones that shrank were in CM and EM, while CD8+ ones turned up in EMRA.

The material sequenced was PBMCs or a T cell subset sorted from them (not recorded which). This clonotype originated in a man aged 18 to 30 who had mild COVID-19 (a few samples of this study predate the infection). Cell type and time point are not known. This chain joins TRBV7-3 and TRBJ2-2; 10 bases match TRBD1. This CDR3 is CASSQPKGQGTGELFF. CDR3 DNA sequence: TGTGCCAGCAGTCAACCTAAGGGACAGGGGACCGGGGAGCTGTTTTTT.